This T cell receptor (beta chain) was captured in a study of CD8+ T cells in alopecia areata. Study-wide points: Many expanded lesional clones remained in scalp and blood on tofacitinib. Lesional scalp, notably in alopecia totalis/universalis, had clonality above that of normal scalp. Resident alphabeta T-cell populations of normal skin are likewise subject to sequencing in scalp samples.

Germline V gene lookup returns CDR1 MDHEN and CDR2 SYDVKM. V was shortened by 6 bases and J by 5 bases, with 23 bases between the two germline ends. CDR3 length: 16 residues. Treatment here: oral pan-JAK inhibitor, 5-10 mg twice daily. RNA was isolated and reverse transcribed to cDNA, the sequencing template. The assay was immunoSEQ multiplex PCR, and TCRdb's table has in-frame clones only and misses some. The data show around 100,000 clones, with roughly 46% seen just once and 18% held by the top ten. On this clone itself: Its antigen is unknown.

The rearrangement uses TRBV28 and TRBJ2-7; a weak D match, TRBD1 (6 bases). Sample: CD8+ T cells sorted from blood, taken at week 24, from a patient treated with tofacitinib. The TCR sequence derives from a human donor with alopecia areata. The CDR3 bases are TGTGCCAGCAGGATAAACCAGGGGCCGGGGTTACACGAGCAGTACTTC. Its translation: CASRINQGPGLHEQYF. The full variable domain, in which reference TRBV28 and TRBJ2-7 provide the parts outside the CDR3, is DVKVTQSSRYLVKRTGEKVFLECVQDMDHENMFWYRQDPGLGLRLIYFSYDVKMKEKGDIPEGYSVSREKKERFSLILESASTNQTSMYLCASRINQGPGLHEQYFGPGTRLTVT.